A single sample gave rise to the 30 T cell receptor beta chains below, sequenced in a study of cytomegalovirus exposure and HLA in healthy donors. Amplification used 60 Vbeta primers and 13 Jbeta primers. Sequencing used immunoSEQ multiplex PCR; TCRdb keeps in-frame clones, though not all of them. The sample holds roughly 150,000 clones; around 74% are singletons and the top ten take around 2.4%. Sequenced input: PBMCs. These receptors all come from a female donor in good health and CMV-seronegative.

J is TRBJ1-1 and V is TRBV6-5; the D gene is possibly TRBD1 (5 bases). CDR1 MNHEY and CDR2 SVGAGI come from the germline V gene. V was trimmed by 6 bases and J by 0 bases, leaving 8 bases between them. This CDR3 is built from 13 residues. DNA of the CDR3: TGTGCCAGCAGGAACAGGTTGAACACTGAAGCTTTCTTT. Its translation is CASRNRLNTEAFF.

This clone has only one observation. The chain is built from TRBV7-9 and TRBJ2-7; 10 bases line up with TRBD1. Germline V lookup: CDR1 SEHNR, CDR2 FQNEAQ (reference sequence). The CDR3 totals 13 residues. V shed 4 bases and J 7 bases; nucleotides not matched to a gene: 4. CDR3 sequence: CASSSGQGIEQYF. CDR3 DNA sequence: TGTGCCAGCAGCTCGGGACAGGGGATAGAGCAGTACTTC.

This chain links TRBV19 with TRBJ2-2; D is possibly TRBD1 (5 bases). The CDR3 has 15 amino acids. The germline V gene encodes CDR1 LNHDA and CDR2 SQIVND (reference sequence). V was shortened by 6 bases and J by 1 base, with 12 bases between the two germline ends. CDR3 DNA sequence: TGTGCCAGTAGGGAACAGGCCCTGAACACCGGGGAGCTGTTTTTT. It translates to CASREQALNTGELFF.

The chain combines TRBV4-3 with TRBJ2-7; D is perhaps TRBD2 (5 bases). V was clipped by 0 bases and J by 2 bases, with 11 bases between them. The CDR3 consists of 15 residues. Germline assignment: CDR1 LGHNA and CDR2 YSLEER. This CDR3 reads CASSQEVIGAYEQYF. CDR3 coding DNA: TGCGCCAGCAGCCAAGAGGTAATCGGGGCCTACGAGCAGTACTTC.

There are a few counts of this clone. The chain combines TRBV7-2 with TRBJ2-7; the match to TRBD2 covers 7 bases. V lost 2 bases and J lost 6; bases outside the gene matches: 10. The CDR3 extends over 15 amino acids. CDR1 and CDR2 (germline): SGHTA, FQGNSA. The chain's CDR3 is CASSLTTLAVREQYF. In DNA form, the CDR3 reads TGTGCCAGCAGCTTAACCACCCTAGCGGTACGCGAGCAGTACTTC.

The V and J genes are TRBV7-3 and TRBJ1-1; D unclear. Germline-derived CDR1 and CDR2 are SGHTA and FQGTGA. V dropped 2 bases and J dropped 0 bases, with 10 bases sitting between them. This CDR3 has 15 amino acids. CDR3 sequence reads: CASSLARPMNTEAFF. CDR3 nucleotides: TGTGCCAGCAGCTTAGCACGCCCTATGAACACTGAAGCTTTCTTT.

The chain combines TRBV7-3 with TRBJ2-5, with D possibly TRBD2 on 5 matching bases. The CDR3 extends over 14 amino acids. Looked up from germline, CDR1 is SGHTA and CDR2 is FQGTGA. Trimming pared 4 bases from V and 4 bases from J, leaving 13 bases between. For the CDR3, the DNA is TGTGCCAGCAGCTCTGGGCGGGCTGGAGAGACCCAGTACTTC. Residues: CASSSGRAGETQYF.

V is TRBV28 and J is TRBJ2-3; TRBD1 matches 10 bases. The V gene's germline CDR1 is MDHEN and CDR2 SYDVKM. CDR3 length equals 15 residues. The V segment lost 1 base and the J segment 7 bases; nucleotides outside the gene matches: 5. The CDR3 DNA sequence: TGTGCCAGCAGTTTATCGGGACAGGGGACACATACGCAGTATTTT. Translating gives CASSLSGQGTHTQYF. The full variable domain, in which reference TRBV28 and TRBJ2-3 provide the parts outside the CDR3, is DVKVTQSSRYLVKRTGEKVFLECVQDMDHENMFWYRQDPGLGLRLIYFSYDVKMKEKGDIPEGYSVSREKKERFSLILESASTNQTSMYLCASSLSGQGTHTQYFGPGTRLTVL.

CDR3 in DNA: TGTGCCAGCAGCTTCGGATCTGCGGGGTCCTACGAGCAGTACTTC. It yields the protein CASSFGSAGSYEQYF. This chain connects TRBV7-2 to TRBJ2-7, with D perhaps matching TRBD2 (6 bases). This CDR3 is built from 15 residues. The germline gives CDR1 SGHTA, CDR2 FQGNSA. Trimming removed 3 bases at V and 1 base at J, with 13 bases between.

This clone was seen a handful of times. The rearrangement uses TRBV7-6 and TRBJ2-1; 7 bases are shared with TRBD1. Germline loops: CDR1 SGHVS, CDR2 FNYEAQ. This CDR3 is built from 13 residues. The V gene end was trimmed by 5 bases and the J gene end by 9 bases; junction bases not matched to a gene: 7. This chain's CDR3 is CASSGRQGSEQFF. CDR3 sequence (DNA): TGTGCCAGCAGCGGTCGACAGGGAAGTGAGCAGTTCTTC.

The V and J genes are TRBV19 and TRBJ2-3, with D maybe TRBD1 (6 bases). V was trimmed by 5 bases and J by 5 bases, leaving 8 bases between them. The CDR3 is 12 residues long. Germline V gives CDR1 LNHDA, CDR2 SQIVND (reference sequence). CDR3 coding DNA: TGTGCCAGTAGTCGGGGACAAGATACGCAGTATTTT. Translated: CASSRGQDTQYF.

The J gene is TRBJ2-7, the V gene TRBV5-1; D may be TRBD2 (6 bases). V lost 6 bases, J lost 2 bases, and 12 bases lay in between. Germline V gene lookup returns CDR1 SGHRS and CDR2 YFSETQ. CDR3 length: 13 amino acids. CDR3 DNA: TGCGCCAGCACCAATAGCGGCCCCTACGAGCAGTACTTC. This gives the protein CASTNSGPYEQYF.

V is TRBV19 and J is TRBJ1-2; unclear D gene. Trimming pared 6 bases from V and 2 bases from J, leaving 16 bases between. Germline lookup yields CDR1 LNHDA and CDR2 SQIVND (reference sequence). CDR3 length: 15 amino acids. For the CDR3, the DNA is TGTGCCAGTAGCCAAGTAAGCGGCAACAACTATGGCTACACCTTC. It codes for CASSQVSGNNYGYTF.

This clone was seen a handful of times. Sequence at one end of the junction differs from germline and may be a read error. The V gene is TRBV20-1, the J gene TRBJ2-7; D unclear. CDR3 length: 10 residues. Germline V gives CDR1 DFQATT, CDR2 SNEGSKA (reference sequence). The CDR3 here is CSARDPALHF. Here the CDR3 DNA reads TGCAGTGCTAGAGACCCAGCGCTCCACTTC.

The rearrangement joins TRBV6-1 to TRBJ1-4, with 9 bases lining up with TRBD1. The length of the CDR3 is 14 residues. Germline CDR1 is MNHNS and CDR2 is SASEGT. V shed 10 bases, J shed 4 bases, and the junction held 7 bases outside the gene matches. As DNA, the CDR3 is TGTGCCACCCAACAGGGGGCAGTTAATGAAAAACTGTTTTTT. It yields the protein CATQQGAVNEKLFF.

CDR3 nucleotide sequence: TGTGCCAGCAGCCCACCGTCCTCCTACGAGCAGTACTTC. Protein sequence: CASSPPSSYEQYF. The chain couples TRBV6-6 to TRBJ2-5; D not resolved. The J call may be faulty, since TRBJ2-7 better matches the DNA end. Germline V gives CDR1 MNHNY, CDR2 SVGAGI (reference sequence). The CDR3 is 13 amino acids.

The chain has TRBV6-4 and TRBJ2-1; TRBD2 matches at 11 bases. V dropped 8 bases and J dropped 13; count of bases not matched to a gene: 10. Germline loops: CDR1 MRHNA, CDR2 SNTAGT. The CDR3 is 13 residues long. The CDR3 reads CASGEIAGGPQFF. The CDR3 DNA is TGTGCCAGCGGAGAAATAGCGGGAGGGCCCCAGTTCTTC.

This chain joins TRBV29-1 and TRBJ1-3; D gene unclear. V was trimmed by 4 bases and J by 0 bases, leaving 7 bases between them. CDR3 size: 13 residues. The germline gives CDR1 SQVTM, CDR2 ANQGSEA. The CDR3 reads CSVGSSSGNTIYF. The CDR3 region has the DNA TGCAGCGTTGGGTCGAGCTCTGGAAACACCATATATTTT.

CDR3 sequence (DNA): TGTGCCAGTAGTATAGTGAGGGGACAGGGCGGTCGGGAGCTGTTTTTT. Its translation: CASSIVRGQGGRELFF. V gene TRBV19 combines with J gene TRBJ2-2; 9 nucleotides align to TRBD1. Germline trimming cut 1 base from V and 9 bases from J; bases unmatched to any gene: 9. The CDR3 has 16 amino acids. Germline values: CDR1 LNHDA, CDR2 SQIVND (reference sequence).

The chain carries TRBV12-5 and TRBJ2-1; 8 positions match TRBD2. The CDR3 is made up of 15 amino acids. CDR1 is LGHNT, CDR2 FRNRAP, per germline. Trimming took 2 bases from V and 5 from J; bases not matched to a gene: 5. The CDR3 sequence: CASGLSGGRNNEQFF. The DNA of the CDR3 is TGTGCTAGTGGTTTGTCGGGGGGGCGCAACAATGAGCAGTTCTTC.

This chain connects TRBV12-5 to TRBJ2-7; D gene uncertain. Trimming took 1 base from V and 7 from J, leaving 8 bases between them. Per the germline V gene, CDR1 is LGHNT and CDR2 is FRNRAP. The CDR3 spans 12 residues. The CDR3 reads CASGLGTREQYF. The CDR3 DNA reads TGTGCTAGTGGTTTGGGAACGCGGGAGCAGTACTTC. The variable domain in full, completed from reference TRBV12-5 and TRBJ2-7, reads DARVTQTPRHKVTEMGQEVTMRCQPILGHNTVFWYRQTMMQGLELLAYFRNRAPLDDSGMPKDRFSAEMPDATLATLKIQPSEPRDSAVYFCASGLGTREQYFGPGTRLTVT.

This clone was counted between two and nine times. The chain combines TRBV6-6 with TRBJ1-1; D not certain. There are 14 residues in the CDR3. Trimming left V 0 bases short and J 2 bases short, with 7 bases between. Germline CDR1 MNHNY, CDR2 SVGAGI (reference sequence). The CDR3 DNA reads as TGTGCCAGCAGTTACTCATACAGTAACACTGAAGCTTTCTTT. It codes for CASSYSYSNTEAFF.

There are a few counts of this clone. The CDR3 protein is CASSQGLQGSLFEQYF. DNA of the CDR3: TGTGCCAGCAGCCAGGGGCTACAGGGGTCCTTATTCGAGCAGTACTTC. This rearrangement joins TRBV4-2 to TRBJ2-7, with 7 bases that match TRBD1. The CDR3 length is 16 residues. The germline gives CDR1 LGHNA, CDR2 YNFKEQ. The V gene end was trimmed by 3 bases and the J gene end by 6 bases; junction bases not matched to a gene: 14.

The V and J genes are TRBV13 and TRBJ1-1, with D maybe TRBD1 (5 bases). Trimming left V 5 bases short and J 6 bases short, with 13 bases between. The CDR3 has 13 residues. From germline, CDR1 is PRHDT and CDR2 FYEKMQ (reference sequence). The CDR3 region is CASSLTGISEAFF. The CDR3 DNA reads as TGTGCCAGCAGCCTTACAGGAATTTCTGAAGCTTTCTTT.

The rearrangement links TRBV14 to TRBJ2-3, with 8 bases aligning to TRBD2. CDR3 size: 17 residues. Unmatched junction bases numbered 9, after V lost 4 bases and J lost 0 bases. Per the germline V gene, CDR1 is SGHDN and CDR2 is FVKESK. The CDR3 nucleotides are TGTGCCAGCAGCCTGACTTTTAGCGGGACTAGCACAGATACGCAGTATTTT. Residues: CASSLTFSGTSTDTQYF. Full variable domain (missing parts from reference TRBV14 and TRBJ2-3): EAGVTQFPSHSVIEKGQTVTLRCDPISGHDNLYWYRRVMGKEIKFLLHFVKESKQDESGMPNNRFLAERTGGTYSTLKVQPAELEDSGVYFCASSLTFSGTSTDTQYFGPGTRLTVL.

V and J are TRBV4-3 and TRBJ2-1, with a weak D call TRBD2 (5 bases). Germline V gene sequence: CDR1 LGHNA, CDR2 YSLEER. The CDR3 totals 16 residues. Trimming left V 4 bases short and J 0 bases short, with 13 bases between. CDR3 nucleotide sequence: TGCGCCAGCAGCCCCGGGGAGCGGCTCTCCTACAATGAGCAGTTCTTC. Amino acids: CASSPGERLSYNEQFF.

This clone was recorded a few times. The chain links TRBV5-1 to TRBJ1-1; no clear D. This CDR3 has 15 residues. CDR1 is SGHRS and CDR2 is YFSETQ in the germline V gene. The V gene lost 0 bases and the J gene lost 4 bases, with 13 bases spanning the gap. The CDR3 loop reads CASSLGSSLITEAFF. DNA for the CDR3: TGCGCCAGCAGCTTGGGGTCGTCACTTATCACTGAAGCTTTCTTT.

V usage is TRBV14 and J usage is TRBJ1-1, with TRBD1 as a possible D gene (6 bases). V lost 4 bases to trimming and J lost 6 bases, with 9 bases between them. The length of the CDR3 is 12 residues. Per germline, CDR1 SGHDN and CDR2 FVKESK. Here the CDR3 reads CASSPRGPEAFF. For the CDR3, the DNA is TGTGCCAGCAGCCCCAGGGGCCCTGAAGCTTTCTTT.

This clone was recorded only once. This sample also contains other DNA sequences that code for the same CDR3. The V gene is TRBV5-1, the J gene TRBJ1-2; D is uncertain. With 1 base removed from V and 3 bases from J, the gap between germline ends came to 7 bases. Germline V lookup: CDR1 SGHRS, CDR2 YFSETQ. This CDR3 comprises 13 residues. DNA for the CDR3: TGCGCCAGCAGCTTGAACGGAGACTATGGCTACACCTTC. Its translation: CASSLNGDYGYTF.

This clone was seen just once. The DNA of the CDR3 is TGTGCCAGCAGTTATCGACTAGCGGGGAGTAGAGGAGATACGCAGTATTTT. This encodes CASSYRLAGSRGDTQYF. J is TRBJ2-3 and V is TRBV25-1; TRBD2 aligns across 11 bases. V was clipped by 5 bases and J by 5 bases; unmatched bases: 12. The CDR3 totals 17 residues. Germline V lookup: CDR1 MGHDK, CDR2 SYGVNS.